The clone carrying this TCR beta chain was observed a few times. What it binds is not known. V shed 0 bases and J shed 4 bases, with 3 bases lying between them. In germline, CDR1 is MGHDK, CDR2 SYGVNS. The CDR3 has 12 residues. Unique molecular identifiers were built into the TCRbeta library. Each CDR3 protein is one row after TCRdb ran MiXCR on the PCR reads. The data show 300,000 to 400,000 distinct CDR3 sequences, about 16% seen once. This sample is drawn from a study of T-cell reconstitution after alpha-beta-depleted transplantation in children. Study-level findings and limits: Where some patients showed high TCRbeta diversity at day 60, it came from recipient T cells and thymic progenitors that had survived.

The sequence came from a male patient between 2 and 10 years old who had a stem cell transplant for acute lymphoblastic leukemia, so the T cells may come from the graft donor. The material sequenced was PBMCs, mostly from graft donor cells, taken 360 days after TCRalphabeta/CD19-depleted stem cell transplant. This chain joins TRBV25-1 and TRBJ2-5; D gene uncertain. The CDR3 DNA is TGTGCCAGCAGTGAATATGGAGAGACCCAGTACTTC. Protein: CASSEYGETQYF.